This TCR beta chain was identified during a study of blood T cell repertoires in COVID-19. Study information: The samples span acute and convalescent COVID-19 from the United States, Italy and Spain. T cells, B-cell-depleted T cells, or PBMCs provided the cDNA or gDNA that served as material.

The CDR3 is 13 amino acids. V gave up 6 bases and J gave up 5 bases, with 14 bases separating them. Germline values: CDR1 MNHEY, CDR2 SVGEGT. Original data processing: Estimated nucleated cell counts came from reference gene primer amplification. Here immunoSEQ multiplex PCR was the method, and the copy in TCRdb shows in-frame clones only, minus some. V and J calls plus clone size are reproduced from that table; the DNA served to infer D and trimming. The table has more than 110,000 clones, 65% to 85% seen once. The gene calls are TRBV6-2 or TRBV6-3 and TRBJ2-7; perhaps TRBD2 as D (6 bases). Input material: peripheral blood. The clonotype was recovered from a woman between 55 and 75 years old with acute or convalescent COVID-19. CDR3 residues: CASSLPQRDEQYF. In nucleotides, the CDR3 is TGTGCCAGCAGCCTACCGCAGCGGGACGAGCAGTACTTC.